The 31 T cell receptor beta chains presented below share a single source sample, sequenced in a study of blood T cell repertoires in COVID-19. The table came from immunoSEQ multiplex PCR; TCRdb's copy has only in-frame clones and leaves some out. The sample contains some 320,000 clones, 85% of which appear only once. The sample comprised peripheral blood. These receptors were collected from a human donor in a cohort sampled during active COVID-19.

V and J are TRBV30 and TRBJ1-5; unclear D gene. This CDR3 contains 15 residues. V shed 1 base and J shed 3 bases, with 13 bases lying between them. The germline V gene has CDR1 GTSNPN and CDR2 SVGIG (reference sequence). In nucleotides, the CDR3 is TGTGCCTGGAGTGCTGGTGAGGCGCCCAATCAGCCCCAGCATTTT. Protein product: CAWSAGEAPNQPQHF. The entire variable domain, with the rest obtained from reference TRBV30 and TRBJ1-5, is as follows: SQTIHQWPATLVQPVGSPLSLECTVEGTSNPNLYWYRQAAGRGLQLLFYSVGIGQISSEVPQNLSASRPQDRQFILSSKKLLLSDSGFYLCAWSAGEAPNQPQHFGDGTRLSIL.

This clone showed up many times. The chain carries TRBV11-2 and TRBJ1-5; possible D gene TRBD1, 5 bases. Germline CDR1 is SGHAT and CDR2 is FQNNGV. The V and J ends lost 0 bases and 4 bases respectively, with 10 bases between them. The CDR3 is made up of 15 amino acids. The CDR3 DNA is TGTGCCAGCAGCTTAGATCCAGGGCCAAATCAGCCCCAGCATTTT. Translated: CASSLDPGPNQPQHF.

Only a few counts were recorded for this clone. CDR3 amino acids: CASSEGDTGGNEQFF. The CDR3 nucleotides read TGTGCCAGCAGTGAAGGGGACACAGGGGGCAATGAGCAGTTCTTC. The chain employs TRBV6-1 and TRBJ2-1; 8 bases align to TRBD1. After removal of 1 base from V and 6 bases from J, the junction contained 5 bases not matched to a gene. The CDR3 contains 15 residues. Germline loops: CDR1 MNHNS, CDR2 SASEGT.

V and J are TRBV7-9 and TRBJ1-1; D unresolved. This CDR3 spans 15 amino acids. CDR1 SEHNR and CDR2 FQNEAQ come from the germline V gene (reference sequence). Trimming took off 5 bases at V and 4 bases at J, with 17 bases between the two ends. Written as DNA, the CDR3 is TGTGCCAGCAGCGATATACAGACACCGAGCACTGAAGCTTTCTTT. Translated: CASSDIQTPSTEAFF.

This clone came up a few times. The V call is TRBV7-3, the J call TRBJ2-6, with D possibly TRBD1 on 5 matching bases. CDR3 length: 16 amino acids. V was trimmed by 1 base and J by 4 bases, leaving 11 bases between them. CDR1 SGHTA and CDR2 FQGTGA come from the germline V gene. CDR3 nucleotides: TGTGCCAGCAGCTTAAGAGTGGGGCAAGGGGCCAACGTCCTGACTTTC. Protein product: CASSLRVGQGANVLTF.

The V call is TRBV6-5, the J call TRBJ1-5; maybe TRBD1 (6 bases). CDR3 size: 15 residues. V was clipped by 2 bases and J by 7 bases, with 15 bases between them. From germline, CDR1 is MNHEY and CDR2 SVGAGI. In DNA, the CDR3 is TGTGCCAGCAGTTACGCAGGGGCTCAGGGGCAGCCCCAGCATTTT. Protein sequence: CASSYAGAQGQPQHF.

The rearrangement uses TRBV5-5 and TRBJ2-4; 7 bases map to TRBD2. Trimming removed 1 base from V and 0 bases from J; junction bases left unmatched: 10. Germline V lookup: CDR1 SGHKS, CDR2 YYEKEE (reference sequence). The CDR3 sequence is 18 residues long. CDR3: CASSLKRAGELAKNIQYF. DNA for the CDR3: TGTGCCAGCAGCTTGAAGCGCGCGGGAGAACTAGCCAAAAACATTCAGTACTTC.

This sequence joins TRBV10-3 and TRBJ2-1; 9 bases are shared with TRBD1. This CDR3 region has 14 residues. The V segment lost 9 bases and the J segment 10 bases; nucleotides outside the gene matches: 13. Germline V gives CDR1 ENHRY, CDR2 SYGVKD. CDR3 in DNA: TGTGCCATTCAGACAGGGGGATTCCCACAAGAGCAGTTCTTC. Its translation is CAIQTGGFPQEQFF.

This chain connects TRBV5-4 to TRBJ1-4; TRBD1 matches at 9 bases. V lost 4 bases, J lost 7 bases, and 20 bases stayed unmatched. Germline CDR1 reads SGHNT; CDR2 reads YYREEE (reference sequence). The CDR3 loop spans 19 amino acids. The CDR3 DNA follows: TGTGCCAGCAGCGGAGAGGGACAGGGTATCGGAGGGGTTGGTGAAAAACTGTTTTTT. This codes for CASSGEGQGIGGVGEKLFF.

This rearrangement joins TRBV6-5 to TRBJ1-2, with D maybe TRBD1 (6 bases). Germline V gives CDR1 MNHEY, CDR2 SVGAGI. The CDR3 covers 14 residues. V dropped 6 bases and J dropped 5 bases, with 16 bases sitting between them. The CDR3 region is CASSNWGQSYGYTF. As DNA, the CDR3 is TGTGCCAGCAGCAATTGGGGGCAGAGTTATGGCTACACCTTC.

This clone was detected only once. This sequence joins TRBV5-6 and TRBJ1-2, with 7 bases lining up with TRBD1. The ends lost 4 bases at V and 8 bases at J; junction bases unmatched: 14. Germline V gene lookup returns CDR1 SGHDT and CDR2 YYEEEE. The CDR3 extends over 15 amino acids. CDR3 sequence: CASSRISPDRPGYTF. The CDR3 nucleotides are TGTGCCAGCAGCCGAATTAGCCCGGACAGGCCAGGCTACACCTTC. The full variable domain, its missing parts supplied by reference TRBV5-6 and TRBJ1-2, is DAGVTQSPTHLIKTRGQQVTLRCSPKSGHDTVSWYQQALGQGPQFIFQYYEEEERQRGNFPDRFSGHQFPNYSSELNVNALLLGDSALYLCASSRISPDRPGYTFGSGTRLTVV.

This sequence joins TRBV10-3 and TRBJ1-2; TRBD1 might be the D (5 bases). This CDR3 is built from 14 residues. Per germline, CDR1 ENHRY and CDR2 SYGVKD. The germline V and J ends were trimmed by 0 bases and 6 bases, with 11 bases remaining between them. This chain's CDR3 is CAISESQGRNGYTF. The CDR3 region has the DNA TGTGCCATCAGTGAGTCGCAGGGTAGGAATGGCTACACCTTC.

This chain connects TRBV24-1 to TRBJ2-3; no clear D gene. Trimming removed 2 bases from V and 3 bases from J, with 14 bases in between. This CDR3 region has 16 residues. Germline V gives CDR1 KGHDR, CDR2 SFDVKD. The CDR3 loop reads CATSDSRPVATDTQYF. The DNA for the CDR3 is TGTGCCACCAGTGATTCGCGTCCGGTTGCGACAGATACGCAGTATTTT.

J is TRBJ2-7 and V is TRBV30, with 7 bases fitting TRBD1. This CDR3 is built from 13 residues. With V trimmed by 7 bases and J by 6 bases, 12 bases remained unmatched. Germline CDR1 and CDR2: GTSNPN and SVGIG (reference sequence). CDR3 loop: CASSGGLDGEQYF. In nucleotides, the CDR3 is TGTGCCTCCTCAGGGGGTTTGGATGGCGAGCAGTACTTC. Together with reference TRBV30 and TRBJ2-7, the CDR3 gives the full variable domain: SQTIHQWPATLVQPVGSPLSLECTVEGTSNPNLYWYRQAAGRGLQLLFYSVGIGQISSEVPQNLSASRPQDRQFILSSKKLLLSDSGFYLCASSGGLDGEQYFGPGTRLTVT.

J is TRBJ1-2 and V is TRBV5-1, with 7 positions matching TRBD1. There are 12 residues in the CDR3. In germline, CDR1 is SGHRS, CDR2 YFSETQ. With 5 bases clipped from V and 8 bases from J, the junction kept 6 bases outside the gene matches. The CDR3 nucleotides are TGCGCCAGCAGTCCACAGGGGAACGGCTACACCTTC. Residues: CASSPQGNGYTF.

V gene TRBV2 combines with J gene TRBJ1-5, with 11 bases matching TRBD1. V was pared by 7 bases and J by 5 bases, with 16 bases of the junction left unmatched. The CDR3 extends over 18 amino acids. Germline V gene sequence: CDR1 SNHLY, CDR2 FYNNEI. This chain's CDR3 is CASNPDRGPRLFDQPQHF. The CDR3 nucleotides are TGTGCCAGCAACCCGGACAGGGGGCCCCGGTTGTTTGATCAGCCCCAGCATTTT.

The CDR3 DNA reads as TGTGCCAGTAGTAGCGGACTAGCGGGCAAGTCCTACAATGAGCAGTTCTTC. It encodes CASSSGLAGKSYNEQFF. The V gene is TRBV19, the J gene TRBJ2-1; 11 bases align to TRBD2. Germline CDR1 reads LNHDA; CDR2 reads SQIVND (reference sequence). The CDR3 is 17 amino acids. Germline trimming cut 4 bases from V and 1 base from J; bases unmatched to any gene: 6.

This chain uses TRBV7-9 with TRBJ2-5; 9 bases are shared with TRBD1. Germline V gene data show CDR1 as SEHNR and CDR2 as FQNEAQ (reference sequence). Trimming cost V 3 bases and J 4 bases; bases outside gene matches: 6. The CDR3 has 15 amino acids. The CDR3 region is CASSFGDRVRETQYF. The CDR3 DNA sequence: TGTGCCAGCAGCTTCGGGGACAGGGTCAGAGAGACCCAGTACTTC.

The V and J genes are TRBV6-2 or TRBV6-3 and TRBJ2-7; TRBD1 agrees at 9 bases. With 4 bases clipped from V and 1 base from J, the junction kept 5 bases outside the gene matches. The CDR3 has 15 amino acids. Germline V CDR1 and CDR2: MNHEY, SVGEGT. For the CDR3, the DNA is TGTGCCAGCAGTTCCGGCGGGACAGGGTCCTACGAGCAGTACTTC. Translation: CASSSGGTGSYEQYF.

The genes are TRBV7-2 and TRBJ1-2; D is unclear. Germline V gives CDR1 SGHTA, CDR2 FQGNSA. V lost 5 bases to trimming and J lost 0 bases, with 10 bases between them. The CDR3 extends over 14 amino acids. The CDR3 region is CASSPGEANYGYTF. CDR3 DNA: TGTGCCAGCAGCCCCGGGGAGGCTAACTATGGCTACACCTTC. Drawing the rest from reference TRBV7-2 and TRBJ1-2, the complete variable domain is GAGVSQSPSNKVTEKGKDVELRCDPISGHTALYWYRQSLGQGLEFLIYFQGNSAPDKSGLPSDRFSAERTGGSVSTLTIQRTQQEDSAVYLCASSPGEANYGYTFGSGTRLTVV.

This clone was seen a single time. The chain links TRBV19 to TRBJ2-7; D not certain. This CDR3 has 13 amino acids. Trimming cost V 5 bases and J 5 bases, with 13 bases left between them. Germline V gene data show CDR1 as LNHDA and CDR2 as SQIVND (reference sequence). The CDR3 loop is CASSLRFTDEQYF. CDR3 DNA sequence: TGTGCCAGTAGTCTCCGATTCACTGACGAGCAGTACTTC.

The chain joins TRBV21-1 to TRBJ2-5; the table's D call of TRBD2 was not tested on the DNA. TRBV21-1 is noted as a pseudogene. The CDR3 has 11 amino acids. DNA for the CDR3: TGTGCCAGCAGCCCGAGGGAGACCCAGTACTTC. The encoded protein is CASSPRETQYF.

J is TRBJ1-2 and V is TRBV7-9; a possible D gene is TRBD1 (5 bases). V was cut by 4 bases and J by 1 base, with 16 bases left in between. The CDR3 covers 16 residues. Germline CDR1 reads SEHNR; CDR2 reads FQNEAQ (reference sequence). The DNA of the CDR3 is TGTGCCAGCAGCTCGCGAGAGACAGATGTTAACTATGGCTACACCTTC. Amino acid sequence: CASSSRETDVNYGYTF.

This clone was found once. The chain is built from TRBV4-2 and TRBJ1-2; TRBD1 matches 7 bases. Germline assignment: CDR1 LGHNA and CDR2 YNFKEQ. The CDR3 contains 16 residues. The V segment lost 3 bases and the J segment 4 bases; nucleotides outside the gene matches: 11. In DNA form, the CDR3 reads TGTGCCAGCAGCCAGGGAAGCCGCGGGACAGCCTATGGCTACACCTTC. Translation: CASSQGSRGTAYGYTF.

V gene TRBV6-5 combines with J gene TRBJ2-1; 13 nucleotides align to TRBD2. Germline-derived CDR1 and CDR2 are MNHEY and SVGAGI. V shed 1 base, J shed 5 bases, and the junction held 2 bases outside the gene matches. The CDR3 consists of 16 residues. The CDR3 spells CASSYLLAGGNNEQFF. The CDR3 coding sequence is TGTGCCAGCAGTTACTTACTAGCGGGGGGGAACAATGAGCAGTTCTTC.

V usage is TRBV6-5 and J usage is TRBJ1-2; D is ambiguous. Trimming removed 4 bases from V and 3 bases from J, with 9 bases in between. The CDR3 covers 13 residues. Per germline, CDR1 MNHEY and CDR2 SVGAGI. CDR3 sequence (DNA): TGTGCCAGCAGTTCTCCAGGTTACTATGGCTACACCTTC. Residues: CASSSPGYYGYTF.

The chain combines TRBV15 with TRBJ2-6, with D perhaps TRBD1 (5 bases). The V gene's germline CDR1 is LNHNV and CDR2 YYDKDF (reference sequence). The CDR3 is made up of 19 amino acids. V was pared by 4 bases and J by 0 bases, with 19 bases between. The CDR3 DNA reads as TGTGCCACCAGCACTGAACGGTCAGGGCTAAGCTCTGGGGCCAACGTCCTGACTTTC. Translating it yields CATSTERSGLSSGANVLTF. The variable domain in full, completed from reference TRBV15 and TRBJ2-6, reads DAMVIQNPRYQVTQFGKPVTLSCSQTLNHNVMYWYQQKSSQAPKLLFHYYDKDFNNEADTPDNFQSRRPNTSFCFLDIRSPGLGDTAMYLCATSTERSGLSSGANVLTFGAGSRLTVL.

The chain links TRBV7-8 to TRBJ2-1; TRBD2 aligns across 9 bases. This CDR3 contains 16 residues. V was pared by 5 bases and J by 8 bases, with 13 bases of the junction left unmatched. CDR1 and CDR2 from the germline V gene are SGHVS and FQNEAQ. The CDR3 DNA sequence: TGTGCCAGCAGCGTTACGTCGCGGGGGGGCCTTGATGAGCAGTTCTTC. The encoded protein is CASSVTSRGGLDEQFF.

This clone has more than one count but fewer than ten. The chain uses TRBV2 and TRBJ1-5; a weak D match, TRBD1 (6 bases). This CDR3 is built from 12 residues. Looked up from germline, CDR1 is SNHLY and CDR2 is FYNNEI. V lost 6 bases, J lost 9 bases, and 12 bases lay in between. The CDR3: CASRTDSRPQHF. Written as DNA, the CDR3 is TGTGCCAGCAGAACGGACAGCAGGCCCCAGCATTTT.

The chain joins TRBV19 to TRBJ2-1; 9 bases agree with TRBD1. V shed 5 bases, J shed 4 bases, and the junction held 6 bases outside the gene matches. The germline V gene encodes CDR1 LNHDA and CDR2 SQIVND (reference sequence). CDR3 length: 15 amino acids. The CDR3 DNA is TGTGCCAGTAGTCGTTTGGGACAGGGTTACAATGAGCAGTTCTTC. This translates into CASSRLGQGYNEQFF.

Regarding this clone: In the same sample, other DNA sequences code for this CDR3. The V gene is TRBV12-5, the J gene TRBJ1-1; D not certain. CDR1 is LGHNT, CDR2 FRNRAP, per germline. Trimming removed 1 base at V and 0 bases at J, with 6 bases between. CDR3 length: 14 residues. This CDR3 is CASGLDGLNTEAFF. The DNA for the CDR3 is TGTGCTAGTGGTTTGGACGGTCTGAACACTGAAGCTTTCTTT.